These T cell receptor beta chains were read from a single sample in a study of blood T cells in healthy people across ages. MiXCR was run by TCRdb on the 5' RACE reads, yielding one entry per CDR3 protein. The sample contains 1,500,000 or so distinct CDR3 sequences, approximately 42% of which appear only once. The sample comprised blood. The source of these receptors is a woman between 18 and 29 years old in good health. CDR3s include the opening cysteine and the closing phenylalanine or tryptophan. A D gene is named only where the DNA matches it firmly. Some rows have no size entry. The others give once, few or many, or a class for an expanded clone.

size,J,V,D,DNA,CDR3
.,TRBJ1-2,TRBV25-1,.,TGTGCCAGCAGTGAAAAGGGCAGGAACTATGGCTACACCTTC,CASSEKGRNYGYTF
few,TRBJ1-1,TRBV12-3/TRBV12-4,.,TGTGCCAGCAGTTTAGCCCGAGGGGGGGGCCAGAACACTGAAGCTTTCTTT,CASSLARGGGQNTEAFF
few,TRBJ1-2,TRBV12-3/TRBV12-4,.,TGTGCCAGCAGTTCCGAGGGTGGCTACACCTTC,CASSSEGGYTF
few,TRBJ2-3,TRBV6-5,.,TGTGCCAGCAGTTACCTAGGTGGCGGCACAGATACGCAGTATTTT,CASSYLGGGTDTQYF
.,TRBJ2-4,TRBV28,TRBD1,TGTGCCAGCAGTTTAGGGGCAGGGGGCAATTTGGCCAAAAACATTCAGTACTTC,CASSLGAGGNLAKNIQYF
few,TRBJ2-5,TRBV5-1,TRBD1,TGCGCCAGCAGCTTTTTAGCAGGGCAGGGGGCACGAGAGACCCAGTACTTC,CASSFLAGQGARETQYF
.,TRBJ2-5,TRBV30,TRBD1,TGTGCCTGGAGTACAGGACAGGGGGCGCGAGAGACCCAGTACTTC,CAWSTGQGARETQYF
.,TRBJ2-1,TRBV6-6,.,TGTGCCAGTGTTCCGGAGCTTTACAATGAGCAGTTCTTC,CASVPELYNEQFF
many,TRBJ2-1,TRBV24-1,TRBD1,TGTGCCACCAGTGATTACGGGACAGGGGGTTATAATGAGCAGTTCTTC,CATSDYGTGGYNEQFF
few,TRBJ2-1,TRBV28,TRBD2,TGTGCCAGCAGTTTATTTAATGGCGGGAGCAATAATGAGCAGTTCTTC,CASSLFNGGSNNEQFF